This T cell receptor beta chain derives from a study of cytomegalovirus exposure and HLA in healthy donors. Study observations and caveats: Follow-up analysis found HLA locus-dependent TCR association rates, highest for DRB1 and lowest for HLA-C.

A multiplex PCR was run with 60 Vbeta primers and 13 Jbeta primers. Measured with immunoSEQ multiplex PCR; TCRdb has only the in-frame clones, and not every one. The sample comprises more than 70,000 clones, approximately 67% of which are singletons, and about 7.6% rests with the top ten. This CDR3 spans 16 amino acids. The germline gives CDR1 WNHNN, CDR2 SYGVQD (reference sequence). J lost 3 bases, V lost 2 bases, and 6 bases had no gene match. This clone was seen only once. Its antigen is not identified. Nominally healthy donors were sampled, though unrecorded immune exposures were likely. This chain uses TRBV10-1 with TRBJ1-5; 8 nucleotides agree with TRBD1. The sequenced sample was PBMCs. The receptor was derived from a middle-aged man in good health and CMV-seropositive. CDR3 DNA sequence: TGCGCCAGCAGTGAGCGGGGCAGGGGGCTCAATCAGCCCCAGCATTTT. Its translation is CASSERGRGLNQPQHF.